The clone carrying this T cell receptor (beta chain) was counted between two and nine times. Per germline, CDR1 DFQATT and CDR2 SNEGSKA (reference sequence). V dropped 0 bases and J dropped 5 bases, with 14 bases sitting between them. This CDR3 has 15 amino acids. The record originates from a study of response to subunit inactivated influenza vaccine. Each CDR3 protein is one row after TCRdb ran MiXCR on the RT-PCR reads. This sample has more than 450,000 distinct CDR3 sequences, with around 11% found just once. The sample also formed part of further work on T cells expressing NK-cell markers. As that report states: 5'RACE template switching with UMIs generated TCR beta cDNA. Sequencing covered eight donors, seven HCMV-seropositive and one seronegative. The contribution of dominant NKG2C+ clonotypes to CD8+ T cells in five to seven donors was about 1.0-8%.

Sequences were derived from PBMCs from blood, sampled on the day of vaccination. The rearrangement joins TRBV20-1 to TRBJ2-1; no definite D call. This TCR was sampled from a man in his fifties who received an inactivated influenza vaccine. The DNA of the CDR3 is TGCAGTGCTAGAGACTCTCTCAGGTACGACAATGAGCAGTTCTTC. The encoded protein is CSARDSLRYDNEQFF.